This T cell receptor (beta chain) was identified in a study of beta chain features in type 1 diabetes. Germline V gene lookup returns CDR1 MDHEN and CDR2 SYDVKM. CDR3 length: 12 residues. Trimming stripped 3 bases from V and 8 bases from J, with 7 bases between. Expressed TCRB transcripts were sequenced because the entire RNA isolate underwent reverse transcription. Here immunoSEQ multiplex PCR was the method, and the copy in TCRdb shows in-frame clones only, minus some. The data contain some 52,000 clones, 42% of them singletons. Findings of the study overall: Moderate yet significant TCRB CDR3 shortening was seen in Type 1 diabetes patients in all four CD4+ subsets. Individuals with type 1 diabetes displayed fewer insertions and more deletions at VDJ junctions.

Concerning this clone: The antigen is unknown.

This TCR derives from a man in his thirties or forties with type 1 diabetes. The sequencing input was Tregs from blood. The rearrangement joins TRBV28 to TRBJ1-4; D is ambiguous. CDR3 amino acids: CASSFPGEKLFF. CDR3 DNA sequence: TGTGCCAGCAGTTTTCCCGGGGAAAAACTGTTTTTT.